This TCR beta chain was documented in a study of early T cells in non-severe SARS-CoV-2 infection. Study-level information: Chains from this unsorted whole-blood bulk RNA could not be paired. General study findings and limits: Anti-spike CD8 responses were favored by VDJdb matching, which missed private and CD4 specificities.

Unique molecular identifiers were affixed to single, distinct cDNA molecules. TCRdb used MiXCR to reprocess the 5' RACE reads, holding one entry per CDR3 protein. The data contain roughly 65,000 distinct CDR3 sequences, 9.5% to 13% of them singletons. The CDR3 is 12 residues long. The V gene's germline CDR1 is MNHEY and CDR2 SVGAGI. V lost 4 bases, J lost 4 bases, and 7 bases lay in between. Ten or more counts support this clonotype. Antigen unknown. The chain employs TRBV6-5 and TRBJ1-1, with D possibly being TRBD1 (5 bases). The sample comprised whole blood. This TCR came from an adult who was a healthcare worker with PCR-confirmed SARS-CoV-2 infection or an uninfected control (not recorded which). Here the CDR3 reads CASSLGTTEAFF. CDR3 bases: TGTGCCAGCAGTTTGGGGACCACTGAAGCTTTCTTT.